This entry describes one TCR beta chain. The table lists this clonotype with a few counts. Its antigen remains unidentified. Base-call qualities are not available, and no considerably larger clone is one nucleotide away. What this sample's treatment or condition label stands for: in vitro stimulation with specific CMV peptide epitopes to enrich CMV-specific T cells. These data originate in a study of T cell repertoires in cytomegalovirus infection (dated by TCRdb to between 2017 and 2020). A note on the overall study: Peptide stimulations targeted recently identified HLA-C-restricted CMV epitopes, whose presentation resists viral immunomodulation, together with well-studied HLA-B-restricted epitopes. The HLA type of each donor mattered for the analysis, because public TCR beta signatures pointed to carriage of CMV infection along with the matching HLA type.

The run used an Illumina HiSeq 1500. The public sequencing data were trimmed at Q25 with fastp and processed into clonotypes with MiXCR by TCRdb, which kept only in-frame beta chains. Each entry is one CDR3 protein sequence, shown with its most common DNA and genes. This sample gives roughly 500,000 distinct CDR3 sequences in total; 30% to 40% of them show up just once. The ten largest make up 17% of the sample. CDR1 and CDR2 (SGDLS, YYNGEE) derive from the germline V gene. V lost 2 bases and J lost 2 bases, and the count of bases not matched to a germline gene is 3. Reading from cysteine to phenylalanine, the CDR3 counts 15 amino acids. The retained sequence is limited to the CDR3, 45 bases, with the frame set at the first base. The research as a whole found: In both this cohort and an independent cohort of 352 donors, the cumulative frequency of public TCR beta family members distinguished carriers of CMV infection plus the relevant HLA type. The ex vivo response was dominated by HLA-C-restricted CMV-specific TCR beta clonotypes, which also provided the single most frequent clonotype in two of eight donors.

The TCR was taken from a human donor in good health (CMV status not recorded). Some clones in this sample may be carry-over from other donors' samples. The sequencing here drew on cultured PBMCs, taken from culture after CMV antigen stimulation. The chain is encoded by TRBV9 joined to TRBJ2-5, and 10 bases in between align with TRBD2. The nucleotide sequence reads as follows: TGTGCCAGCAGCGTCAGTAGCGGGGGGCAAGAGACCCAGTACTTC. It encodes CASSVSSGGQETQYF.